The present T cell receptor (beta chain) was sequenced within a study of CD8+CD57+ T cells in acquired aplastic anemia (dated by TCRdb to the late 2010s). Regarding the research as a whole: A mean of about 3.2 ug of DNA, ranging from roughly 0.2 to 27.4 ug, was extracted from sorted CD4+ and CD8+ cells. Healthy donor samples averaged around 10 million reads for CD4+ and under 14 million for CD8+ cells.

Profiling of TCR beta VDJ combinations and CDR3 sequences used genomic DNA as the template. An Illumina HiSeq 2000 was used for TCR repertoire sequencing. As for how the authors treated the data: TRBV/TRBJ rearrangement plots, CDR3 size and DJ length profiles, and Simpson's diversity index were used to evaluate the repertoires. The most abundant DNA sequence in the deep sequencing data was defined as the immunodominant clone. CDR3 amino acid sequences were checked for sharing across subjects and were also compared against the VDJdb database and published repertoires. In TCRdb, the public reads were trimmed at Q25 with fastp and aligned with MiXCR, with productive beta chains retained. Rows with one shared CDR3 protein collapse into an entry with the most common genes and DNA. These V and J calls derive from TCRdb rather than the authors' analysis. The sample yields hundreds of thousands of distinct CDR3 sequences; under 80% were counted once. The top ten clonotypes cover approximately 3.8% of the sample.

Findings and caveats that apply to the study as a whole: Although 25 to 30 CD8+ CDR3 sequences were shared by patients and controls, these sequences appeared highly expressed in patients and within the immunodominant clones of patients. Patients and healthy controls showed no significant difference in CD8+ Simpson's diversity (P=0.060).

Details on this clonotype: No cognate antigen has been identified for it. Base qualities are not recorded, but no much larger clone differs from it by a single base.

In this study, sorted CD4+ and CD8+ T cells from the blood of healthy subjects and of severe aplastic anemia patients had their TCR repertoires deep-sequenced. Ficoll-Paque density gradient centrifugation was used to isolate peripheral blood mononuclear cells. CD4+ and CD8+ T cells were sorted by FACS or magnetic beads before DNA extraction. The CDR3 spans 14 residues, from the cysteine through the phenylalanine. Only the CDR3 region is kept as DNA, spanning 42 bases read in frame from base 1. Trimming costs V 6 bases and J 9 bases, and their ends lie 18 bases apart. The sequencing input was sorted CD4+, CD8+, or CD8+CD57+ T cells (not recorded which) from PBMCs. The V and J segments used are TRBV12-3 or TRBV12-4 and TRBJ2-1; the D gene cannot be resolved reliably. This TCR derives from a human donor in good health, serving as a control. The CDR3 loop reads CASSSAWPNGEQFF. DNA sequence: TGTGCCAGCAGCAGTGCCTGGCCAAATGGTGAGCAGTTCTTC.